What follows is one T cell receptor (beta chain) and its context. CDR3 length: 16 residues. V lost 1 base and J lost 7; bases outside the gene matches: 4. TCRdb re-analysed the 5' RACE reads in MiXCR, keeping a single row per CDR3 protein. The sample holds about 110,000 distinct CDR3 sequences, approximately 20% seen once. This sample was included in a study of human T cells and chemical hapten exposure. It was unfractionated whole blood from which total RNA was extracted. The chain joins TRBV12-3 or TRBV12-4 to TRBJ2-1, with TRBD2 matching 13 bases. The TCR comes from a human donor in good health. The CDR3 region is CASSLETGLAGNEQFF. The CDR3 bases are TGTGCCAGCAGTTTAGAGACGGGACTAGCGGGAAATGAGCAGTTCTTC.